This record covers a single T cell receptor (beta chain). Its antigen is undetermined. The germline gives CDR1 PRHDT, CDR2 FYEKMQ (reference sequence). This CDR3 contains 15 residues. V was pared by 2 bases and J by 1 base, with 3 bases of the junction left unmatched. The time point was: week 23, last vaccination. Alongside topical imiquimod, each dose of vaccine comprised 300 ug of mutant IDH1 20-mer peptide. Donors harbored newly found WHO grade 3 or 4 IDH1-mutant, ATRX-lost astrocytomas. The sample originates from a study of a mutant IDH1 vaccine in newly diagnosed glioma. For the study at large: Patients received vaccination from 4-6 weeks after radiotherapy alone, or with temozolomide cycles. Patients had received radiotherapy, temozolomide, or both previously, most receiving both.

Whole-study results and caveats: The occurrence of vaccine-induced immune responses was seen in more than 85% of patients.

Generated by immunoSEQ multiplex PCR, the TCRdb table keeps only in-frame clones and is missing some. Here the sample spans over 55,000 clones, about three quarters being singletons. The rearrangement joins TRBV13 to TRBJ2-3; TRBD2 matches at 7 bases. Specimen: PBMCs, collected from a glioma patient whose treatment included an IDH1 peptide vaccine. The sequence was collected from a woman between 40 and 55 years old with glioma. Some clones in this sample may be carry-over from other donors' samples. As DNA, the CDR3 is TGTGCCAGCAGCTTAAGGCTAGCGGGCACAGATACGCAGTATTTT. This codes for CASSLRLAGTDTQYF.